Sequencing of this T cell receptor (beta chain) was carried out in a study of graft-versus-host responses after intestinal transplantation. Overall study findings and caveats: Peak circulating GvH clone levels were associated with early post-transplant HvG declines. Across patients carrying graft-donor T cell macrochimerism, allografts held high graft-versus-host to host-versus-graft clonal ratios.

Using immunoSEQ multiplex PCR, the repertoire was profiled, and TCRdb retains in-frame clones only, with some absent. The sample lists roughly 50,000 clones; around 90% were seen once. This clone appeared once. Its antigen remains unidentified. CDR3 length: 14 amino acids. The germline CDR1 and CDR2 sequences are MNHNS and SASEGT. Unmatched junction bases numbered 2, after V lost 4 bases and J lost 5 bases. This TCR derives from a human donor who was the organ donor for an intestinal transplant. The chain has TRBV6-1 and TRBJ2-1; 10 positions agree with TRBD2. Sequencing was performed on unstimulated CD4+ T cells sorted from spleen or lymph node cells, taken before transplant. The DNA of the CDR3 is TGTGCCAGCAGTGGGGGACTAGCGCACAATGAGCAGTTCTTC. This encodes CASSGGLAHNEQFF.